Listed below are T cell receptor beta chains from one sample, sequenced in a study of blood T cell repertoires in COVID-19. Produced via immunoSEQ multiplex PCR; TCRdb's table is partial and in-frame only. Here the sample spans a few hundred thousand clones, about 87% being singletons. The sample consisted of peripheral blood. These receptors were obtained from a man younger than 35 with COVID-19, enrolled during active disease. Each CDR3 is given with its conserved first and last residue. A D gene is named only where the DNA matches it firmly. The size of a clone is reported for some rows only, either as once, few or many, or as a class for expanded clones.

j_call,clone_size,d_call,v_call,cdr3_nt,cdr3_aa
TRBJ1-2,.,.,TRBV19,TGTGCCAGTAGTATAAGGGGGGGGAGTAGGAACTATGGCTACACCTTC,CASSIRGGSRNYGYTF
TRBJ1-1,few,.,TRBV7-9,TGTGCCAGCCAAACCAATCAGGTTACTGAAGCTTTCTTT,CASQTNQVTEAFF
TRBJ1-2,.,TRBD1,TRBV27,TGTGCCAGCAGTGTGGGACAGGGTAGGGTCTACTATGGCTACACCTTC,CASSVGQGRVYYGYTF
TRBJ1-1,.,.,TRBV19,TGTGCCAGTAGTACATATGGGGAGGGCACTGAAGCTTTCTTT,CASSTYGEGTEAFF
TRBJ1-2,.,.,TRBV4-1,TGCGCCAGCAGCCAAGGTCTATACCCCAATTCGGGGGGGGGCGAGGTATTC,CASSQGLYPNSGGGEVF
TRBJ1-2,.,.,TRBV19,TGTGCCAGTAGTATCGGAGGGCCCCCCCTTGGCTACACCTTC,CASSIGGPPLGYTF
TRBJ2-7,.,TRBD2,TRBV28,TGTGCCAGCGTTGATTTAGCGGGAGGTATCTACGAGCAGTACTTC,CASVDLAGGIYEQYF
TRBJ1-6,.,.,TRBV6-1,TGTGCCAGCAGTGAACTGGGGGGTTCCTATAATTCACCCCTCCACTTT,CASSELGGSYNSPLHF
TRBJ2-5,.,TRBD1,TRBV5-1,TGCGCCAGCAGCTCAGGGACAGCCACGAAAGAGACCCAGTACTTC,CASSSGTATKETQYF
TRBJ2-7,.,.,TRBV11-2,TGTGCCAGCAGCTTAGTGGTGCGGCCGAGCGGGCAGTACTTC,CASSLVVRPSGQYF
TRBJ2-7,.,TRBD1,TRBV6-5,TGTGCCAGCAGTTACACCCGGGACAGGGTCGAGCAGTACTTC,CASSYTRDRVEQYF
TRBJ2-5,few,TRBD1,TRBV11-3,TGTGCCAGCAGCTCGAACCGGGACAGAGGAGAGACCCAGTACTTC,CASSSNRDRGETQYF
TRBJ2-1,.,.,TRBV4-2,TGTGCCAGCAGCCAAGATCTCGCGGGTCCCTACAATGAGCAGTTCTTC,CASSQDLAGPYNEQFF
TRBJ1-5,.,TRBD1,TRBV10-2,TGCGCCAGCAGAAGGGGGGACAGTAATCAGCCCCAGCATTTT,CASRRGDSNQPQHF
TRBJ1-1,.,.,TRBV3-1/TRBV3-2,TGTGCCAGCAGCCAAGTTCCTCGCTGGGGCATGAACACTGAAGCTTTCTTT,CASSQVPRWGMNTEAFF
TRBJ2-6,.,.,TRBV2,TGTGCCAGCAAAAAACAGGCCTCTGGGGCCAACGTCCTGACTTTC,CASKKQASGANVLTF
TRBJ2-1,.,.,TRBV30,TGTGCCTGGAGTGTAGTAGGGGATGAGCAGTTCTTC,CAWSVVGDEQFF
TRBJ1-5,.,TRBD1,TRBV19,TGTGCCAGTAGGGGGACAGGGGGCCTCTATCAGCCCCAGCATTTT,CASRGTGGLYQPQHF
TRBJ2-1,.,TRBD1,TRBV5-1,TGCGCCAGCAGCTTTTCAGGGGGCGGTGAGCAGTTCTTC,CASSFSGGGEQFF
TRBJ2-3,.,TRBD2,TRBV3-1/TRBV3-2,TGTGCCAGCAGCCATGAAGCGGGAACGAGAACAGATACGCAGTATTTT,CASSHEAGTRTDTQYF
TRBJ2-5,.,.,TRBV10-3,TGTGCCATCAGTGAGGATCGAGGAACAGAGACCCAGTACTTC,CAISEDRGTETQYF
TRBJ2-5,.,.,TRBV24-1,TGTGCCACCAGTGACCACGGAGGACGAGAGACCCAGTACTTC,CATSDHGGRETQYF
TRBJ2-7,.,TRBD2,TRBV9,TGTGCCAGCAGCGTAGAGAGCGGGAGCCCCCCGTCCGAGCAGTACTTC,CASSVESGSPPSEQYF
TRBJ2-3,.,TRBD1,TRBV6-5,TGTGCCAGCAGTACAGGGGCCCACACAGATACGCAGTATTTT,CASSTGAHTDTQYF
TRBJ2-3,.,.,TRBV10-3,TGTGCCATCAGTGAGTCGGGACAAGGCACAGATACGCAGTATTTT,CAISESGQGTDTQYF
TRBJ1-1,.,.,TRBV5-1,TGCGCCAGCAGCTTGGTGGTCCAGGGCCCGTACACTGAAGCTTTCTTT,CASSLVVQGPYTEAFF
TRBJ2-6,.,TRBD2,TRBV14,TGTGCCAGCAGCCAAAGGCCCGGGCGGGAGGGCTCTGGGGCCAACGTCCTGACTTTC,CASSQRPGREGSGANVLTF
TRBJ2-7,.,TRBD1,TRBV9,TGTGCCAGCAGCGCCATTCAACGCCACAGGGGGATGGGAGTTGTCCTCTCCTACGAGCAGTACTTC,CASSAIQRHRGMGVVLSYEQYF
TRBJ2-5,.,TRBD2,TRBV5-6,TGTGCCAGCAGGCGTACTAGCGGGATGGGAGAGACCCAGTACTTC,CASRRTSGMGETQYF
TRBJ1-1,.,.,TRBV4-1,TGCGCCAGCAGCTCTCCTGACAGATTGAACACTGAAGCTTTCTTT,CASSSPDRLNTEAFF
TRBJ1-6,few,.,TRBV19,TGTGCCAGTAGGAAGACAGCGAACAATTCACCCCTCCACTTT,CASRKTANNSPLHF
TRBJ2-7,.,.,TRBV7-2,TGTGCCAGCAGCTTCCAGGGGTACGAGCAGTACTTC,CASSFQGYEQYF
TRBJ2-3,.,TRBD2,TRBV10-3,TGTGCCATCAGTGAGTGGGGCGGGGGGAAAACAGATACGCAGTATTTT,CAISEWGGGKTDTQYF
TRBJ1-3,.,TRBD1,TRBV5-1,TGCGCCAGCAGCCTCGGACAGGGGGCCGGCGGAAACACCATATATTTT,CASSLGQGAGGNTIYF
TRBJ1-3,.,TRBD1,TRBV29-1,TGCAGCGTTACAGGGGGCAGTAACACCATATATTTT,CSVTGGSNTIYF
TRBJ1-4,.,TRBD1,TRBV27,TGTGCCAGCAGTTCAGGGGGCCCTTATGAAAAACTGTTTTTT,CASSSGGPYEKLFF
TRBJ2-5,.,.,TRBV12-5,TGTGCTAGTGGTTTGGTACTTGAGGGCCCTCAAGAGACCCAGTACTTC,CASGLVLEGPQETQYF
TRBJ1-2,.,.,TRBV6-5,TGTGCCAGCAGTTACTCCTGCTACACCTTC,CASSYSCYTF
TRBJ1-3,.,.,TRBV3-1/TRBV3-2,TGTGCCAGCAGCGTGGTTGGACAGTTGACAGGAAACACCATATATTTT,CASSVVGQLTGNTIYF
TRBJ2-7,.,TRBD1,TRBV6-5,TGTGCCAGCAGCGTACGGACAGGCTCCTACGAGCAGTACTTC,CASSVRTGSYEQYF
TRBJ2-7,.,.,TRBV7-8,TGTGCCAGCAGCATCAACTACGAGCAGTACTTC,CASSINYEQYF
TRBJ1-6,.,.,TRBV19,TGTGCCAGTAGCGGGATGTGGGATTCACCCCTCCACTTT,CASSGMWDSPLHF
TRBJ2-5,.,.,TRBV6-6,TGTGCCAGCACCGCGGCGGGGTTGGAGACCCAGTACTTC,CASTAAGLETQYF
TRBJ1-2,.,.,TRBV6-5,TGTGCCAGCACAAAACTCCGGGATTCCTTTTACACCTTC,CASTKLRDSFYTF
TRBJ2-7,.,TRBD2,TRBV19,TGTGCCAGTGCGCCGTCTAGCGGGGGCTACGAGCAGTACTTC,CASAPSSGGYEQYF
TRBJ1-3,.,TRBD1,TRBV11-2,TGTGCCAGCAGCCTCTCACGACAGGGGAGGACTGGAAACACCATATATTTT,CASSLSRQGRTGNTIYF
TRBJ2-3,.,TRBD2,TRBV5-8,TGTGCCAGCAGCTTAGGAGCGGGGGGGCCGCTGGGGCAGTATTTT,CASSLGAGGPLGQYF
TRBJ1-5,.,.,TRBV28,TGTGCCAGCAGTTTAACCCCTAGGCCCAGGGGCAATCAGCCCCAGCATTTT,CASSLTPRPRGNQPQHF